This record concerns one TCR beta chain sequence. CDR3 length: 19 residues. In germline, CDR1 is SGHTA, CDR2 FQGNSA. J lost 5 bases, V lost 7 bases, and 20 bases had no gene match. The record originates from a study of blood T cell repertoires in COVID-19. On the study more broadly: T cells, B-cell-depleted T cells, or PBMCs supplied cDNA or gDNA.

Methods used by the authors: For nucleated cells, counts were estimated from reference gene primer amplification. TCRdb's copy holds only in-frame clones and misses some; the assay was immunoSEQ multiplex PCR. V, J and clone size reflect that table, while D and trimming were determined from the DNA. This sample has under 350,000 clones; about 88% occur once, and the top ten carry around 2.6%. Participant reports of clinical history set cohort assignment. The study counted Cohort 3 donors as recovered given two negative PCRs, clearance, or symptom resolution. Sequencing used PBMCs or T cells enriched from blood (not recorded which). The sequence was obtained from a man between 60 and 75 years old who had recovered from COVID-19. This chain uses TRBV7-2 with TRBJ2-3; TRBD1 matches at 11 bases. CDR3 coding DNA: TGTGCCAGCACCCCCCGTTTGGGACAGGGGGGTTCCGGCGGAGATACGCAGTATTTT. As protein: CASTPRLGQGGSGGDTQYF.